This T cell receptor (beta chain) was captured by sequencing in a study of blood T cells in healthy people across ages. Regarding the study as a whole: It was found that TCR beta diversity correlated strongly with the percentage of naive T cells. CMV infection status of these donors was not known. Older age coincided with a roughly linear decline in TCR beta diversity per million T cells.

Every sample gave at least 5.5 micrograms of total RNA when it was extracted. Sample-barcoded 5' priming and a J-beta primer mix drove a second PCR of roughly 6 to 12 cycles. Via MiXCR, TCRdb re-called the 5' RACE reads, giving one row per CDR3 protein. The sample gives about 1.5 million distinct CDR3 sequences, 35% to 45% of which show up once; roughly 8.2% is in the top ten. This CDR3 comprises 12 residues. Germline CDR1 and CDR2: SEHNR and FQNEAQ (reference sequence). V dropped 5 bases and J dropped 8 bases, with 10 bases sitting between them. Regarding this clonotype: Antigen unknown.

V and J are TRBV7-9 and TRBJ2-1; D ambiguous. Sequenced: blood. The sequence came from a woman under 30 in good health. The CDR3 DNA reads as TGTGCCAGCAGCCCGGAAAGCTATGAGCAGTTCTTC. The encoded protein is CASSPESYEQFF.